This entry lists 30 T cell receptor beta chains sequenced from one sample in a study of blood T cell repertoires in COVID-19. The data were produced by immunoSEQ multiplex PCR, yet TCRdb's version contains in-frame clones alone and is incomplete. The table shows just under 350,000 clones, with around four fifths occurring only once. The sample comprised peripheral blood. Source of these receptors: a man aged 25-45 years with active or convalescent COVID-19.

The chain carries TRBV19 and TRBJ2-3, with D tentatively TRBD2 (6 bases). This CDR3 is 17 amino acids long. Germline V CDR1 and CDR2: LNHDA, SQIVND (reference sequence). Trimming stripped 3 bases from V and 0 bases from J, with 16 bases between. As DNA, the CDR3 is TGTGCCAGTAGTATGGTCCCCGCGGGACTTAGCACAGATACGCAGTATTTT. Protein: CASSMVPAGLSTDTQYF.

The chain joins TRBV5-5 to TRBJ2-1; the D gene is possibly TRBD1 (6 bases). The CDR3 is 15 amino acids. V lost 4 bases, J lost 7 bases, and 18 bases lay in between. The germline V gene has CDR1 SGHKS and CDR2 YYEKEE (reference sequence). As DNA, the CDR3 is TGTGCCAGCAGCCGTCCGGCAGGGGCAGAAAATGAGCAGTTCTTC. As protein: CASSRPAGAENEQFF.

V usage is TRBV2 and J usage is TRBJ2-7; the D gene is possibly TRBD2 (5 bases). Germline loops: CDR1 SNHLY, CDR2 FYNNEI. Trimming shortened V by 2 bases and J by 2 bases, and 13 bases separated the two germline ends. This CDR3 region has 15 residues. The CDR3 nucleotides are TGTGCCAGCAGTGAATCAGGCGGGCCAACCTACGAGCAGTACTTC. Encoded protein: CASSESGGPTYEQYF.

Worth noting for this clone: This sample also contains other DNA sequences that code for the same CDR3. The rearrangement uses TRBV7-9 and TRBJ2-5, with 7 bases fitting TRBD1. The germline gives CDR1 SEHNR, CDR2 FQNEAQ (reference sequence). There are 14 residues in the CDR3. V was pared by 1 base and J by 4 bases, with 3 bases of the junction left unmatched. CDR3 amino acids: CASSLGQGVETQYF. The DNA for the CDR3 is TGTGCCAGCAGCTTAGGGCAGGGGGTAGAGACCCAGTACTTC.

The genes are TRBV2 and TRBJ2-7; no clear D gene. V lost 0 bases and J lost 1, with 7 bases in between. The CDR3 is made up of 14 amino acids. In germline, CDR1 is SNHLY, CDR2 FYNNEI. Here the CDR3 DNA reads TGTGCCAGCAGTGAAGCGGTCGGTTCCTACGAGCAGTACTTC. This sequence encodes CASSEAVGSYEQYF.

This clone was found once. The chain has TRBV6-6 and TRBJ1-5, with TRBD1 matching 7 bases. Germline V gene data show CDR1 as MNHNY and CDR2 as SVGAGI (reference sequence). V trimming: 6 bases; J trimming: 3 bases; junction bases outside the gene matches: 8. CDR3 length equals 15 residues. In DNA form, the CDR3 reads TGTGCCAGCAGCTCGGACAGGCATTTCAATCAGCCCCAGCATTTT. This translates into CASSSDRHFNQPQHF.

This clone occurred once. This chain joins TRBV5-4 and TRBJ1-5; possibly TRBD1 for D (6 bases). CDR3 length equals 17 residues. V gave up 5 bases and J gave up 5 bases, with 23 bases separating them. Germline V gene data show CDR1 as SGHNT and CDR2 as YYREEE (reference sequence). The CDR3 nucleotides are TGTGCCAGCAGTTTCGGGACACCATTAATGGTGGATCAGCCCCAGCATTTT. Residues: CASSFGTPLMVDQPQHF. Looking up the rest from reference TRBV5-4 and TRBJ1-5 gives the full variable domain: ETGVTQSPTHLIKTRGQQVTLRCSSQSGHNTVSWYQQALGQGPQFIFQYYREEENGRGNFPPRFSGLQFPNYSSELNVNALELDDSALYLCASSFGTPLMVDQPQHFGDGTRLSIL.

The chain has TRBV7-9 and TRBJ1-2; tentative D call: TRBD1 (5 bases). V lost 1 base to trimming and J lost 4 bases, with 19 bases between them. The germline gives CDR1 SEHNR, CDR2 FQNEAQ (reference sequence). This CDR3 is 17 amino acids long. The chain's CDR3 is CASSLVGWEAGRYGYTF. The CDR3 DNA reads as TGTGCCAGCAGCTTAGTGGGGTGGGAGGCAGGGCGCTATGGCTACACCTTC.

This rearrangement joins TRBV7-2 to TRBJ2-7; D uncertain. Germline CDR1 reads SGHTA; CDR2 reads FQGNSA. The CDR3 loop spans 12 amino acids. Trimming pared 1 base from V and 5 bases from J, leaving 6 bases between. CDR3 DNA: TGTGCCAGCAGCTTAGTGGTAGACGAGCAGTACTTC. Protein sequence: CASSLVVDEQYF.

The gene calls are TRBV3-1 (or the pseudogene TRBV3-2) and TRBJ1-2; D unclear. The CDR3 length is 12 residues. Per the germline V gene, CDR1 is LGHDT and CDR2 is YNNKEL (reference sequence). V lost 1 base and J 6 bases, leaving 6 bases between the germline ends. Written as DNA, the CDR3 is TGTGCCAGCAGCCAAGCGAGGGATGGCTACACCTTC. Translation gives CASSQARDGYTF.

This clone occurred a few times. This chain connects TRBV6-5 to TRBJ1-2; D is perhaps TRBD1 (5 bases). Germline V gene lookup returns CDR1 MNHEY and CDR2 SVGAGI. The CDR3 extends over 14 amino acids. Trimming cost V 0 bases and J 4 bases, with 9 bases left between them. The CDR3 nucleotides are TGTGCCAGCAGTTACTCGCAGGGAGGCTATGGCTACACCTTC. It encodes CASSYSQGGYGYTF.

Ten or more counts support this clone. The gene calls are TRBV7-2 and TRBJ2-1; D is perhaps TRBD2 (6 bases). Between the trimmed V and J ends, which lost 3 bases and 9 bases, there was a span of 12 bases. Germline V gene data show CDR1 as SGHTA and CDR2 as FQGNSA. The CDR3 loop spans 13 amino acids. CDR3 protein: CASSLGTAREQFF. The CDR3 region has the DNA TGTGCCAGCAGCTTGGGGACTGCCCGTGAGCAGTTCTTC. Using reference TRBV7-2 and TRBJ2-1 for the parts outside the CDR3, the full variable domain is GAGVSQSPSNKVTEKGKDVELRCDPISGHTALYWYRQSLGQGLEFLIYFQGNSAPDKSGLPSDRFSAERTGGSVSTLTIQRTQQEDSAVYLCASSLGTAREQFFGPGTRLTVL.

The chain couples TRBV6-2 or TRBV6-3 to TRBJ1-6; D unclear. Germline values: CDR1 MNHEY, CDR2 SVGEGT. The CDR3 length is 16 residues. V shed 0 bases and J shed 0 bases, with 6 bases lying between them. CDR3 amino acids: CASSYSRSSYNSPLHF. Here the CDR3 DNA reads TGTGCCAGCAGTTACTCCCGGAGCTCCTATAATTCACCCCTCCACTTT.

The chain joins TRBV28 to TRBJ2-7; TRBD2 aligns across 11 bases. Germline V gene data show CDR1 as MDHEN and CDR2 as SYDVKM. The length of the CDR3 is 15 residues. Trimming at V came to 6 bases and at J to 0 bases, leaving 4 bases not matched to a gene. The CDR3 protein is CASRGLAGNSYEQYF. The CDR3, as DNA: TGTGCCAGCAGAGGACTAGCGGGTAACTCCTACGAGCAGTACTTC.

This chain uses TRBV5-1 with TRBJ2-1; D might be TRBD2 (5 bases). Trimming cost V 1 base and J 7 bases, with 15 bases left between them. In germline, CDR1 is SGHRS, CDR2 YFSETQ. This CDR3 has 15 residues. The CDR3 DNA follows: TGCGCCAGCAGCTTGTCTTCTAGCTCCGGGAATGAGCAGTTCTTC. Its protein is CASSLSSSSGNEQFF.

This clone came up a few times. The rearrangement links TRBV11-2 to TRBJ2-7; D might be TRBD2 (6 bases). The CDR3 contains 17 residues. The V gene's germline CDR1 is SGHAT and CDR2 FQNNGV. Trimming pared 3 bases from V and 1 base from J, leaving 19 bases between. Written as DNA, the CDR3 is TGTGCCAGCAGCTTTTCCCGGCGGGTTAGCGGTTCCTACGAGCAGTACTTC. Protein product: CASSFSRRVSGSYEQYF.

The rearrangement links TRBV9 to TRBJ2-1; maybe TRBD2 (7 bases). This CDR3 is 14 amino acids long. In germline, CDR1 is SGDLS, CDR2 YYNGEE. The germline V and J ends were trimmed by 8 bases and 0 bases, with 12 bases remaining between them. CDR3 sequence: CASSGGRSYNEQFF. The DNA for the CDR3 is TGTGCCAGTTCGGGGGGCCGCTCCTACAATGAGCAGTTCTTC.

This clone appeared once. The chain joins TRBV2 to TRBJ2-7; 13 bases agree with TRBD2. The V gene end was trimmed by 6 bases and the J gene end by 2 bases; junction bases not matched to a gene: 4. CDR3 size: 15 residues. Germline lookup yields CDR1 SNHLY and CDR2 FYNNEI. The CDR3: CASSPGLAGAYEQYF. The DNA of the CDR3 is TGTGCCAGCAGCCCCGGACTAGCGGGGGCCTACGAGCAGTACTTC.

This sequence joins TRBV7-9 and TRBJ2-7; D perhaps matches TRBD2 (6 bases). Germline CDR1 is SEHNR and CDR2 is FQNEAQ (reference sequence). This CDR3 has 15 residues. Trimming stripped 8 bases from V and 7 bases from J, with 24 bases between. DNA of the CDR3: TGTGCCAGCCCCTGTTTGGGCGGGAACCTCTTAGAGCAGTACTTC. It translates to CASPCLGGNLLEQYF.

The chain joins TRBV10-3 to TRBJ2-2; weak D call: TRBD2 (6 bases). The germline V and J ends were trimmed by 9 bases and 0 bases, with 14 bases remaining between them. Germline loops: CDR1 ENHRY, CDR2 SYGVKD. This CDR3 has 15 amino acids. The CDR3, as DNA: TGTGCCATAGGAGGGAGCCCTTCGAACACCGGGGAGCTGTTTTTT. It specifies CAIGGSPSNTGELFF.

J is TRBJ2-1 and V is TRBV25-1; the D gene is possibly TRBD2 (6 bases). CDR3 size: 15 residues. The germline V gene encodes CDR1 MGHDK and CDR2 SYGVNS. The germline V and J ends were trimmed by 8 bases and 0 bases, with 14 bases remaining between them. As DNA, the CDR3 is TGTGCCAGCGCGGGGCTAGCGAGCTCCTACAATGAGCAGTTCTTC. It yields the protein CASAGLASSYNEQFF. The whole variable domain, remainder taken from reference TRBV25-1 and TRBJ2-1, is EADIYQTPRYLVIGTGKKITLECSQTMGHDKMYWYQQDPGMELHLIHYSYGVNSTEKGDLSSESTVSRIRTEHFPLTLESARPSHTSQYLCASAGLASSYNEQFFGPGTRLTVL.

This chain joins TRBV11-3 and TRBJ1-2, with 8 bases matching TRBD1. Germline V CDR1 and CDR2: SGHNT, YENEEA. Losses at the gene ends were 5 bases for V and 4 bases for J; bases not matched to a gene: 9. This CDR3 is built from 15 residues. The CDR3 sequence is CASSELTGVIYGYTF. The CDR3 DNA is TGTGCCAGCAGCGAATTGACAGGGGTGATCTATGGCTACACCTTC.

This clone was counted a single time. The rearrangement uses TRBV7-8 and TRBJ1-3; no clear D. V was clipped by 3 bases and J by 0 bases, with 9 bases between them. CDR1 and CDR2 from the germline V gene are SGHVS and FQNEAQ. The CDR3 consists of 15 residues. For the CDR3, the DNA is TGTGCCAGCAGCTTCTACGGTAGCTCTGGAAACACCATATATTTT. It encodes CASSFYGSSGNTIYF.

The chain joins TRBV4-3 to TRBJ2-7, with D possibly TRBD1 on 5 matching bases. This CDR3 has 17 residues. V was pared by 0 bases and J by 3 bases, with 18 bases between. The germline V gene has CDR1 LGHNA and CDR2 YSLEER. CDR3 nucleotides: TGCGCCAGCAGCCAAGATTGGCAGGGCACGCCCGACTACGAGCAGTACTTC. This encodes CASSQDWQGTPDYEQYF.

The V call is TRBV5-5, the J call TRBJ1-1; D perhaps matches TRBD1 (6 bases). The CDR3 extends over 18 amino acids. Per the germline V gene, CDR1 is SGHKS and CDR2 is YYEKEE (reference sequence). V shed 3 bases and J shed 2 bases, with 23 bases lying between them. CDR3 sequence reads: CASSSYTPGVLVNTEAFF. The CDR3 bases are TGTGCCAGCAGCTCATACACTCCAGGGGTCCTGGTTAACACTGAAGCTTTCTTT.

This clone showed up many times. The chain joins TRBV19 to TRBJ2-1; TRBD2 aligns across 8 bases. Germline lookup yields CDR1 LNHDA and CDR2 SQIVND (reference sequence). This CDR3 spans 17 amino acids. J was trimmed by 2 bases and V by 1 base; bases with no gene match: 7. The CDR3 loop is CASSIVGGRPAYNEQFF. CDR3 bases: TGTGCCAGTAGTATAGTTGGCGGGAGGCCCGCCTACAATGAGCAGTTCTTC.

The rearrangement uses TRBV19 and TRBJ1-5; no clear D. CDR1 and CDR2 from the germline V gene are LNHDA and SQIVND (reference sequence). Trimming stripped 1 base from V and 4 bases from J, with 8 bases between. This CDR3 has 14 residues. Here the CDR3 reads CASSIVLQNQPQHF. In DNA form, the CDR3 reads TGTGCCAGTAGTATAGTTTTACAGAATCAGCCCCAGCATTTT.

CDR3 bases: TGCGCCAGCAGCCAAGATGGGGGGGCGGCTAATGAAAAACTGTTTTTT. This translates into CASSQDGGAANEKLFF. The chain couples TRBV4-1 to TRBJ1-4; D perhaps matches TRBD1 (6 bases). The CDR3 is 16 residues long. Germline V gene lookup returns CDR1 MGHRA and CDR2 YSYEKL. V lost 0 bases, J lost 3 bases, and 11 bases lay in between.

This rearrangement joins TRBV9 to TRBJ1-6; 9 bases align to TRBD1. Per the germline V gene, CDR1 is SGDLS and CDR2 is YYNGEE. The length of the CDR3 is 17 residues. Losses at the gene ends were 3 bases for V and 6 bases for J; bases not matched to a gene: 10. CDR3 sequence: CASSAGPGQGVNSPLHF. The CDR3 nucleotides are TGTGCCAGCAGCGCCGGCCCGGGACAGGGTGTTAATTCACCCCTCCACTTT.

The genes are TRBV5-5 and TRBJ2-7, with TRBD1 matching over 7 bases. Germline values: CDR1 SGHKS, CDR2 YYEKEE (reference sequence). V was pared by 0 bases and J by 4 bases, with 7 bases of the junction left unmatched. The CDR3 is 15 residues long. CDR3 bases: TGTGCCAGCAGCTTGGCCACGGCAGGGGGTTACGAGCAGTACTTC. This gives the protein CASSLATAGGYEQYF.